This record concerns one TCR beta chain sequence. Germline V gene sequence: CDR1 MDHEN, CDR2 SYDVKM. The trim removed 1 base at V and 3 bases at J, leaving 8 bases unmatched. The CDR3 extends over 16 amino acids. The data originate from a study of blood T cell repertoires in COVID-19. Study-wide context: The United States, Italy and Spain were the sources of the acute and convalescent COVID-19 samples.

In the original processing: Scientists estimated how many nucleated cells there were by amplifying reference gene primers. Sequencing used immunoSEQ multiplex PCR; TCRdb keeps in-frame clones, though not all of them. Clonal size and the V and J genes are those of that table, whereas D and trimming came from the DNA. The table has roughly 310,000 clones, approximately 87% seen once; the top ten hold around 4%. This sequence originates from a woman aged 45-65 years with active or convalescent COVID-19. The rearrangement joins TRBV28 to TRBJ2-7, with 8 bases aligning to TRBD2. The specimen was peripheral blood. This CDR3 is CASSLSGAGGGYEQYF. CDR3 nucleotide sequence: TGTGCCAGCAGTTTATCTGGGGCGGGAGGAGGCTACGAGCAGTACTTC. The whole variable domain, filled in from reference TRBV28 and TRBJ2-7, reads DVKVTQSSRYLVKRTGEKVFLECVQDMDHENMFWYRQDPGLGLRLIYFSYDVKMKEKGDIPEGYSVSREKKERFSLILESASTNQTSMYLCASSLSGAGGGYEQYFGPGTRLTVT.